This T cell receptor (beta chain) emerged from a study of blood T cells in healthy people across ages. Whole-study findings and limits: Investigators treated diversity estimates from one million T cells as underestimates.

Primed by a sample-barcoded 5' primer and a J-beta primer mix, a second PCR proceeded for roughly 7 to 12 cycles. TCRdb passed the 5' RACE reads through MiXCR, listing each CDR3 protein once. The sample includes some 920,000 distinct CDR3 sequences, 51% of them seen just once. This clonotype was seen ten or more times. What it binds is not known. Germline V lookup: CDR1 SGHAT, CDR2 FQNNGV. The ends lost 5 bases at V and 5 bases at J; junction bases unmatched: 5. This CDR3 has 14 residues. The rearrangement links TRBV11-2 to TRBJ2-5, with TRBD2 identical over 10 bases. Sequenced material: blood. This receptor was obtained from a woman aged 55-70 years in good health. In nucleotides, the CDR3 is TGTGCCAGCAGCATGCTAGCGGGAGTTGAGACCCAGTACTTC. Residues: CASSMLAGVETQYF.